This TCR beta chain was found in a study of OX40 agonist ivuxolimab in advanced cancers. On the study more broadly: Intravenous ivuxolimab was administered to patients every 2 weeks at 0.01 to 10 mg/kg.

Patients had blood sampled at baseline and again on cycle 4 day 1 and cycle 7 day 1. V was cut by 6 bases and J by 3 bases, with 14 bases left in between. The CDR3 totals 15 residues. CDR1 is MNHEY, CDR2 SMNVEV, per germline (reference sequence). Notes on the study in general: People who partly responded at 0.1-3.0 mg/kg had some of the least clonal expansion seen.

Libraries were prepared by immunoSEQ multiplex PCR; TCRdb keeps only in-frame clonotypes and omits some of them. The data contain roughly 17,000 clones, roughly 90% of them singletons. Comment on this clone: What it binds is not known.

V gene TRBV27 combines with J gene TRBJ2-2; the D call may be TRBD1 or TRBD2 (5 bases each). Material: CD4+ or CD8+ T cells sorted from blood, obtained in a trial of the OX40 agonist ivuxolimab. The TCR comes from an adult with an advanced solid tumor such as melanoma, head and neck, liver or kidney cancer. CDR3 protein: CASSPGDPDTGELFF. CDR3 sequence (DNA): TGTGCCAGCAGCCCTGGGGACCCTGACACCGGGGAGCTGTTTTTT.